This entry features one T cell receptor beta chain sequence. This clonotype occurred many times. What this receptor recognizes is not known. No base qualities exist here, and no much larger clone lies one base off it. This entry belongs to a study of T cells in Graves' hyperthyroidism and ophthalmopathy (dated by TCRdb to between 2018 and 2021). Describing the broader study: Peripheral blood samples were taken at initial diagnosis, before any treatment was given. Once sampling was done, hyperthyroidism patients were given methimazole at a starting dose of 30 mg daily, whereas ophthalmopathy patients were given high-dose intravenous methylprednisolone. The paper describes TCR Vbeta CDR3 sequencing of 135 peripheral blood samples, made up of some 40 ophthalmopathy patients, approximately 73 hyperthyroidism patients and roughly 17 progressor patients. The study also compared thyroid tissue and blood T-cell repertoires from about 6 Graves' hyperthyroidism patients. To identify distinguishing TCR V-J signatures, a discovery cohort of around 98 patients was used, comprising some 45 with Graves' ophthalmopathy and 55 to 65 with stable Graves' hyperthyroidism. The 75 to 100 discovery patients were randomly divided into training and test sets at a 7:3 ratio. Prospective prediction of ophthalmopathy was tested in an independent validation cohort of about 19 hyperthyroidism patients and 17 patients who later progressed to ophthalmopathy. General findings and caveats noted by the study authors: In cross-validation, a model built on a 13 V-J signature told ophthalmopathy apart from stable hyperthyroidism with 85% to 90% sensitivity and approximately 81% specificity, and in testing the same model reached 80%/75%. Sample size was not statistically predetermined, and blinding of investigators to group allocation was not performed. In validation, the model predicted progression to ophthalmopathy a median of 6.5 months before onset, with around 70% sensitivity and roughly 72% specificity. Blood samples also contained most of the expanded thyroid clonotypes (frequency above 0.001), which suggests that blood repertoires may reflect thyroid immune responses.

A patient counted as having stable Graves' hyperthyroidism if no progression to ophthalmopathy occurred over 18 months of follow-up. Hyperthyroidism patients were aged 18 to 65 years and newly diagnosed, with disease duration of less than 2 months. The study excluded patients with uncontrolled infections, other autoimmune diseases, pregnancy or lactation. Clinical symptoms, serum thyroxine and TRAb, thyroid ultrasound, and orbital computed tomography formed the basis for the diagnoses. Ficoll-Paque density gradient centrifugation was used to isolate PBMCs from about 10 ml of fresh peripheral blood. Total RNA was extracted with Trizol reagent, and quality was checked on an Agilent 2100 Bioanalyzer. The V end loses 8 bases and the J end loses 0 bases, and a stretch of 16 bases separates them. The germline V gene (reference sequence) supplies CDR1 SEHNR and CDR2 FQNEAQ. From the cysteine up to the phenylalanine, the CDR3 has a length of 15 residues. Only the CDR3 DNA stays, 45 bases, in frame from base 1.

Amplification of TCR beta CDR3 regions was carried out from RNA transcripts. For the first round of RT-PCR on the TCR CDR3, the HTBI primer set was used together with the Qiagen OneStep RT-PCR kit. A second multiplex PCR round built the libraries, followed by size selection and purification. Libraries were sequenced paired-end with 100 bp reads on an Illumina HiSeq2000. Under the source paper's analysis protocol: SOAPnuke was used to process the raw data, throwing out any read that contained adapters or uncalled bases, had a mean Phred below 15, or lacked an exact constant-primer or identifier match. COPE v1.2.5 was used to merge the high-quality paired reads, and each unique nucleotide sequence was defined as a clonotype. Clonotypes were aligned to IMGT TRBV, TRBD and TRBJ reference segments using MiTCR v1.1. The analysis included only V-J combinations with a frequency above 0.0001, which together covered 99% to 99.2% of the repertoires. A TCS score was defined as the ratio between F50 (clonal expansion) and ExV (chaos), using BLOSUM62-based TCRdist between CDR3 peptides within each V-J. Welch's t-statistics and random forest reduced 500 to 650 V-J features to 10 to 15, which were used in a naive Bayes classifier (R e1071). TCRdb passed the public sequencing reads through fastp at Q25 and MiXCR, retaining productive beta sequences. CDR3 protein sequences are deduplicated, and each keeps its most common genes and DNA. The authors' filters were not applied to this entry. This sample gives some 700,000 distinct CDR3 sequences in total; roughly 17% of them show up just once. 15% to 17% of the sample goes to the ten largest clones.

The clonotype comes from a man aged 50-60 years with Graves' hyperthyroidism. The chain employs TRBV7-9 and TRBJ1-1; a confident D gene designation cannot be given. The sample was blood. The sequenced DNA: TGTGCCAGCTCCCGGGATTTAAGAATGAACACTGAAGCTTTCTTT. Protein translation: CASSRDLRMNTEAFF.